Listed below are T cell receptor beta chains from one sample, sequenced in a study of shared clonotypes between healthy human individuals. Only in-frame clones appear in the TCRdb table, and some are missing; sequencing was by immunoSEQ multiplex PCR. The sample contains over a million clones, 75% to 80% of which appear only once. The sequenced sample was memory CD4+ T cells from PBMCs. The source is a man between 18 and 29 years old in good health. Some clones in this sample may be carry-over from other donors' samples. Each CDR3 is given with its conserved first and last residue. Each record gives: V gene, clone size, J gene, D gene, CDR3 protein, CDR3 DNA. The D gene is left open where the match is weak. Clone size is stated in some rows and not others, as once, few, many or a class when expanded.

TRBV5-1,.,TRBJ1-1,.,CASSAPPGRGITEAFF,TGCGCCAGCAGCGCCCCACCGGGTCGAGGGATCACTGAAGCTTTCTTT
TRBV28,.,TRBJ2-3,.,CASRPTAADTQYF,TGTGCCAGCAGGCCTACAGCGGCAGATACGCAGTATTTT
TRBV15,.,TRBJ2-7,.,CATSFNRWGEQYF,TGTGCCACCAGCTTCAACCGGTGGGGAGAGCAGTACTTC
TRBV6-5,.,TRBJ2-1,.,CASSLTSYEQFF,TGTGCCAGCAGTCTGACGTCGTATGAGCAGTTCTTC
TRBV11-3,.,TRBJ2-1,TRBD2,CASSARAGGRYNEQFF,TGTGCCAGCAGCGCCAGAGCGGGAGGGCGATACAATGAGCAGTTCTTC
TRBV20-1,few,TRBJ1-1,TRBD1,CSALDRAVSFF,TGCAGTGCTTTGGACAGGGCGGTCTCTTTCTTT
TRBV2,.,TRBJ2-1,.,CASSVQRNEQFF,TGTGCCAGCAGTGTACAGAGAAATGAGCAGTTCTTC
TRBV5-4,.,TRBJ2-3,TRBD2,CASRCTSGSEGLDTQYF,TGTGCCAGCAGATGTACTAGCGGGAGTGAGGGCCTAGATACGCAGTATTTT
TRBV28,.,TRBJ2-7,TRBD2,CASSPGGRGASGSREQYF,TGTGCCAGCAGCCCGGGCGGCAGGGGGGCTAGCGGGAGCCGCGAGCAGTACTTC
TRBV5-8,.,TRBJ1-3,.,CASTSGGWNTIYF,TGTGCCAGCACCTCAGGCGGTTGGAACACCATATATTTT
TRBV6-1,many,TRBJ1-2,.,CASSERFQTNYGYTF,TGTGCCAGCAGTGAACGGTTCCAGACCAACTATGGCTACACCTTC
TRBV6-5,.,TRBJ2-2,TRBD2,CASSFETSGEGELFF,TGTGCCAGCAGTTTCGAGACTAGCGGAGAAGGGGAGCTGTTTTTT
TRBV5-1,.,TRBJ2-5,.,CASSLAVEGETQYF,TGCGCCAGCAGCTTGGCGGTGGAGGGAGAGACCCAGTACTTC
TRBV5-1,.,TRBJ2-3,TRBD2,CASSLAASGRPDTQYF,TGCGCCAGCAGCTTGGCGGCTAGCGGGAGGCCAGATACGCAGTATTTT
TRBV27,.,TRBJ2-7,.,CASSLHRGASYEQYF,TGTGCCAGCAGTTTACATCGGGGGGCTTCCTACGAGCAGTACTTC
TRBV11-2,.,TRBJ2-2,.,CASSSALRNTGELFF,TGTGCCAGCAGCTCTGCGTTGAGGAACACCGGGGAGCTGTTCTTT
TRBV5-1,once,TRBJ2-3,TRBD2,CASSAGGAADTQYF,TGCGCCAGCAGCGCGGGGGGAGCCGCAGATACGCAGTATTTT
TRBV2,.,TRBJ2-1,.,CASSSPGTINEQFF,TGTGCCAGCAGTTCCCCCGGGACGATCAATGAGCAGTTCTTC
TRBV6-1,.,TRBJ1-4,TRBD1,CATGDRGESEKLFF,TGTGCCACCGGAGACAGGGGGGAATCAGAAAAACTGTTTTTT
TRBV4-3,.,TRBJ1-4,TRBD1,CASSQVSTGGAREKLFF,TGCGCCAGCAGCCAAGTATCTACAGGGGGCGCGCGGGAAAAACTGTTTTTT
TRBV28,.,TRBJ2-1,TRBD2,CASSPPRLADYNEQFF,TGTGCCAGCAGTCCTCCTCGACTAGCGGATTACAATGAGCAGTTCTTC
TRBV15,.,TRBJ1-1,.,CATGQQGSGFSAFF,TGTGCCACCGGACAGCAGGGTTCGGGTTTTAGTGCTTTCTTT
TRBV11-1,.,TRBJ2-5,TRBD1,CASSFLGTGEETQYF,TGTGCCAGCAGCTTCTTGGGGACAGGAGAAGAGACCCAGTACTTC
TRBV27,.,TRBJ1-1,.,CASSLLSPTRFQWGNTEAFF,TGTGCCAGCAGTTTATTAAGCCCCACGCGATTCCAGTGGGGGAACACTGAAGCTTTCTTT